Below are 32 T cell receptor beta chains sequenced from a single sample in a study of glioma-infiltrating T cells. The iRepertoire nested amplicon-rescue multiplex PCR amplified TCR alpha and beta CDR3s from RNA. TCRdb re-called the multiplex PCR reads through MiXCR, storing one row per CDR3 protein. The sample lists approximately 100,000 distinct CDR3 sequences, around 30% occurring once. What was sequenced was glioma tissue, nonneoplastic brain tissue, or PBMCs (not recorded which). These receptors all come from a human donor with low-grade glioma or glioblastoma, undergoing nonglioma brain surgery, or in good health (not recorded which).

As for this clonotype: A read error may be the cause here, since a much bigger clone is one base away. The chain has TRBV6-1 and TRBJ2-5, with 7 bases matching TRBD1. Germline values: CDR1 MNHNS, CDR2 SASEGT. The CDR3 loop spans 14 amino acids. CDR3 residues: CASSHRDRQGTQYF. The CDR3 DNA reads as TGTGCCAGCTCCCACCGGGACAGACAAGGGACCCAGTACTTC.

This clonotype was detected many times. J is TRBJ1-1 and V is TRBV6-1; TRBD1 matches 7 bases. J lost 0 bases, V lost 7 bases, and 11 bases had no gene match. The CDR3 is 16 residues long. CDR1 and CDR2 from the germline V gene are MNHNS and SASEGT. CDR3 sequence: CASILNPGGVNTEAFF. The DNA of the CDR3 is TGTGCCAGCATTCTCAACCCAGGGGGAGTGAACACTGAAGCTTTCTTT.

This clonotype was counted ten times or more. The J gene is TRBJ2-1, the V gene TRBV20-1; 8 nucleotides align to TRBD2. Unmatched junction bases numbered 2, after V lost 0 bases and J lost 4 bases. CDR1 is DFQATT, CDR2 SNEGSKA, per germline (reference sequence). This CDR3 contains 14 residues. DNA for the CDR3: TGCAGTGCTAGAGATTTAGCGGGGTACAATGAGCAGTTCTTC. Amino acid sequence: CSARDLAGYNEQFF.

The sample holds a few counts of this clonotype. V gene TRBV2 combines with J gene TRBJ1-2, with TRBD1 matching 9 bases. There are 14 residues in the CDR3. The germline V gene has CDR1 SNHLY and CDR2 FYNNEI. Trimming removed 5 bases from V and 6 bases from J; junction bases left unmatched: 7. CDR3 loop: CASSSQGARNGYTF. CDR3 DNA: TGTGCCAGCAGTTCACAGGGGGCTAGAAATGGCTACACCTTC.

This clonotype was recorded many times. The chain uses TRBV7-2 and TRBJ2-3; D not resolved. The germline V and J ends were trimmed by 8 bases and 1 base, with 7 bases remaining between them. The CDR3 is 12 residues long. Germline V gives CDR1 SGHTA, CDR2 FQGNSA. The DNA for the CDR3 is TGTGCCAGCTCCACCCGCACAGATACGCAGTATTTT. It encodes CASSTRTDTQYF.

This clonotype was seen ten or more times. V is TRBV2 and J is TRBJ1-4; no firm D call. Germline CDR1 and CDR2: SNHLY and FYNNEI. Trimming took off 3 bases at V and 10 bases at J, with 6 bases between the two ends. This CDR3 is 11 amino acids long. The CDR3 DNA is TGTGCCAGCAGTGAGGGAGGAAAACTGTTTTTT. Translated: CASSEGGKLFF.

The chain joins TRBV30 to TRBJ1-6; D is uncertain. Germline CDR1 is GTSNPN and CDR2 is SVGIG (reference sequence). V lost 8 bases and J lost 5, with 19 bases in between. The CDR3 totals 15 residues. The CDR3 sequence is CAGTRSGVNNSPLHF. In nucleotides, the CDR3 is TGTGCCGGAACCAGGAGTGGGGTCAATAATTCACCCCTCCACTTT.

This clonotype was observed a few times. The CDR3 nucleotides are TGTGCCAGCAGCTTTTCGGATAGCAATCAGCCCCAGCATTTT. Translation: CASSFSDSNQPQHF. This chain joins TRBV7-9 and TRBJ1-5; D not resolved. The germline V and J ends were trimmed by 3 bases and 0 bases, with 6 bases remaining between them. Germline-derived CDR1 and CDR2 are SEHNR and FQNEAQ (reference sequence). The CDR3 is 14 residues long.

In regard to this clonotype: This could be a read error, since a much larger clone is one nucleotide away. The V gene is TRBV4-1, the J gene TRBJ1-1; possibly TRBD1 for D (6 bases). V was clipped by 0 bases and J by 5 bases, with 16 bases between them. This CDR3 is 16 amino acids long. CDR1 and CDR2 from the germline V gene are MGHRA and YSYEKL. CDR3 sequence (DNA): TGCGCCAGCAGCCAAGACAGTACAGGGTGGAGTACTGAAGCTTTCTTT. This encodes CASSQDSTGWSTEAFF.

The chain recombines TRBV12-3 or TRBV12-4 with TRBJ2-5; no clear D. V lost 3 bases and J 3 bases, leaving 11 bases between the germline ends. The CDR3 has 14 residues. In DNA, the CDR3 is TGTGCCAGCAGTTTGAACGACCCCAAAGAGACCCAGTACTTC. Protein: CASSLNDPKETQYF.

There are many counts of this clonotype. This chain uses TRBV27 with TRBJ2-7; D gene uncertain. Trimming cost V 5 bases and J 5 bases, with 16 bases left between them. The CDR3 runs to 14 residues. CDR1 MNHEY and CDR2 SMNVEV come from the germline V gene (reference sequence). Here the CDR3 reads CASSMAGTRHEQYF. The DNA for the CDR3 is TGTGCCAGCAGTATGGCAGGCACCCGTCACGAGCAGTACTTC.

The V and J genes are TRBV7-9 and TRBJ2-1; 7 nucleotides agree with TRBD1. Germline CDR1 reads SEHNR; CDR2 reads FQNEAQ (reference sequence). Trimming took 2 bases from V and 7 from J; bases not matched to a gene: 11. This CDR3 has 16 residues. CDR3 sequence: CASSLSGTDDRNEQFF. DNA for the CDR3: TGTGCCAGCAGCTTATCCGGGACAGATGATCGGAATGAGCAGTTCTTC.

In the case of this clonotype: This may be a read error: a much more frequent sequence differs by one nucleotide. The chain employs TRBV7-2 and TRBJ2-3; possible D gene TRBD1, 5 bases. V lost 2 bases, J lost 5 bases, and 14 bases lay in between. Germline lookup yields CDR1 SGHTA and CDR2 FQGNSA. The CDR3 length is 15 residues. For the CDR3, the DNA is TGTGCCAGCAGCTTAAGGCAGGGTCATGTAGATACGCAGTATTTT. This translates into CASSLRQGHVDTQYF.

The chain joins TRBV7-9 to TRBJ2-7; D remains ambiguous. Trimming shortened V by 5 bases and J by 2 bases, and 19 bases separated the two germline ends. The germline CDR1 and CDR2 sequences are SEHNR and FQNEAQ (reference sequence). The CDR3 has 16 residues. CDR3: CASSSSSGQNPYEQYF. DNA for the CDR3: TGTGCCAGCAGCAGCTCCAGTGGGCAGAACCCCTACGAGCAGTACTTC.

Comment on this clonotype: A clone one base away is much larger, so this may be a read error. The V and J genes are TRBV5-4 and TRBJ2-5; D gene ambiguous. Germline V lookup: CDR1 SGHNT, CDR2 YYREEE (reference sequence). This CDR3 has 11 residues. The CDR3, as DNA: TGTGCCATCAGCTTCATGAAAACCCAGTACTTC. It yields the protein CAISFMKTQYF. Together with reference TRBV5-4 and TRBJ2-5, the CDR3 gives the full variable domain: ETGVTQSPTHLIKTRGQQVTLRCSSQSGHNTVSWYQQALGQGPQFIFQYYREEENGRGNFPPRFSGLQFPNYSSELNVNALELDDSALYLCAISFMKTQYFGPGTRLLVL.

This clonotype has just one count. The chain uses TRBV19 and TRBJ2-1; 8 nucleotides line up with TRBD2. The V segment lost 5 bases and the J segment 7 bases; nucleotides outside the gene matches: 16. CDR3 size: 17 residues. The germline V gene has CDR1 LNHDA and CDR2 SQIVND (reference sequence). The CDR3 loop is CASSVGGIVAGINEQFF. DNA for the CDR3: TGTGCCAGTAGTGTCGGAGGGATCGTAGCGGGGATAAATGAGCAGTTCTTC.

The sample holds a few counts of this clonotype. This chain connects TRBV11-2 to TRBJ2-3; D ambiguous. Per germline, CDR1 SGHAT and CDR2 FQNNGV. The CDR3 is made up of 14 amino acids. V lost 3 bases and J 4 bases, leaving 11 bases between the germline ends. The CDR3: CASSFVGLSDTQYF. For the CDR3, the DNA is TGTGCCAGCAGCTTTGTGGGGTTGTCAGATACGCAGTATTTT.

The chain employs TRBV7-2 and TRBJ1-2; the D is unclear. With 1 base removed from V and 7 bases from J, the gap between germline ends came to 10 bases. Germline CDR1 is SGHTA and CDR2 is FQGNSA. CDR3 length: 13 residues. CDR3 DNA: TGTGCCAGCAGCTTAGGGCGGTGGGGTGGCTACACCTTC. As protein: CASSLGRWGGYTF.

This clonotype was counted many times. The rearrangement links TRBV6-1 to TRBJ1-1; 9 nucleotides align to TRBD1. Germline V lookup: CDR1 MNHNS, CDR2 SASEGT. V shed 7 bases, J shed 4 bases, and the junction held 7 bases outside the gene matches. This CDR3 contains 14 residues. DNA of the CDR3: TGTGCCAGCAACCGGGACAGGGAGGGCACTGAAGCTTTCTTT. It is translated as CASNRDREGTEAFF.

This clonotype was seen a handful of times. The chain joins TRBV2 to TRBJ2-3, with TRBD2 matching 11 bases. The ends lost 5 bases at V and 2 bases at J; junction bases unmatched: 3. CDR1 is SNHLY and CDR2 is FYNNEI in the germline V gene. This CDR3 region has 15 residues. CDR3 nucleotide sequence: TGTGCCAGCAGTCGACTAGCGGGAAACACAGATACGCAGTATTTT. It encodes CASSRLAGNTDTQYF.

This clonotype was recorded at least ten times. The chain combines TRBV7-6 with TRBJ1-5, with D tentatively TRBD1 (6 bases). V lost 7 bases and J lost 7, with 14 bases in between. Germline V gene sequence: CDR1 SGHVS, CDR2 FNYEAQ. The CDR3 is made up of 13 amino acids. The chain's CDR3 is CASTPQQGQPQHF. The CDR3 DNA follows: TGTGCCAGCACCCCCCAACAGGGCCAGCCCCAGCATTTT. Drawing the rest from reference TRBV7-6 and TRBJ1-5, the complete variable domain is GAGVSQSPRYKVTKRGQDVALRCDPISGHVSLYWYRQALGQGPEFLTYFNYEAQQDKSGLPNDRFSAERPEGSISTLTIQRTEQRDSAMYRCASTPQQGQPQHFGDGTRLSIL.

Many counts were recorded for this clonotype. The genes are TRBV6-1 and TRBJ1-5, with D hard to call. The CDR3 has 12 residues. The germline gives CDR1 MNHNS, CDR2 SASEGT. V was cut by 6 bases and J by 6 bases, with 9 bases left in between. Here the CDR3 DNA reads TGTGCCAGCAGCTGGTTTAGTCAGCCCCAGCATTTT. Its protein is CASSWFSQPQHF.

About this clonotype: The junction shows a germline mismatch at one end, possibly a read error. The chain couples TRBV7-9 to TRBJ2-5; D remains ambiguous. Germline-derived CDR1 and CDR2 are SEHNR and FQNEAQ (reference sequence). The CDR3 contains 15 residues. The CDR3 sequence: CVSSLEPANQETQYF. The CDR3 nucleotides read TGTGTCAGCAGCTTAGAGCCGGCTAACCAAGAGACCCAGTACTTC.

In its sample, this clonotype was seen a few times. The chain recombines TRBV12-3 or TRBV12-4 with TRBJ2-2, with TRBD2 matching 8 bases. CDR3 length: 14 residues. With V trimmed by 7 bases and J by 9 bases, 10 bases remained unmatched. CDR3 protein: CASIPGGGHRELFF. The CDR3 nucleotides are TGTGCCAGCATCCCCGGGGGGGGACACCGGGAGCTGTTTTTT.

The count of this clonotype is one. The gene calls are TRBV2 and TRBJ2-5; TRBD2 aligns across 9 bases. This CDR3 has 16 amino acids. The junction had 12 bases not matched to a gene; V was cut back by 10 bases and J by 0 bases. CDR1 SNHLY and CDR2 FYNNEI come from the germline V gene. CDR3 sequence: CAIHPPSGAHQETQYF. In DNA form, the CDR3 reads TGTGCCATACATCCCCCTAGCGGGGCACACCAAGAGACCCAGTACTTC.

This clonotype showed up many times. This sequence joins TRBV3-1 and TRBJ2-1; D unclear. Germline CDR1 and CDR2: LGHDT and YNNKEL (reference sequence). CDR3 length: 15 amino acids. Trimming removed 2 bases at V and 0 bases at J, with 8 bases between. The CDR3 DNA is TGTGCCAGCAGCCAAACAATGGGCTCCTACAATGAGCAGTTCTTC. Translation: CASSQTMGSYNEQFF.

This clonotype occurred many times. The CDR3 DNA follows: TGCAGTGCTAGGGTGGACCCTGAAGCTTTCTTT. Translated, it gives CSARVDPEAFF. The chain links TRBV20-1 to TRBJ1-1, with D unresolved. V was pared by 3 bases and J by 6 bases, with 8 bases between. Germline V gene data show CDR1 as DFQATT and CDR2 as SNEGSKA (reference sequence). CDR3 length: 11 residues.

The CDR3 is CASSLPGPSYNEQFF. The CDR3 nucleotides are TGTGCCAGCAGCCTTCCGGGACCGAGCTACAATGAGCAGTTCTTC. The J gene is TRBJ2-1, the V gene TRBV3-1; D is possibly TRBD1 or TRBD2 (5 bases each). The CDR3 has 15 residues. V was trimmed by 4 bases and J by 3 bases, leaving 13 bases between them. Germline CDR1 and CDR2: LGHDT and YNNKEL (reference sequence).

Note on this clonotype: This may be a read error, as it is one base from a much larger clone. V gene TRBV25-1 combines with J gene TRBJ2-7, with 8 bases identical to TRBD1. Germline V gene lookup returns CDR1 MGHDK and CDR2 SYGVNS. The CDR3 spans 13 residues. With V trimmed by 11 bases and J by 9 bases, 15 bases remained unmatched. CDR3 bases: TGTGCCGGCGTAACCTCCGTGGGACAGGTGCAGTACTTC. This encodes CAGVTSVGQVQYF.

This clonotype was detected many times. The chain recombines TRBV19 with TRBJ2-3; maybe TRBD2 (7 bases). V lost 8 bases to trimming and J lost 5 bases, with 20 bases between them. Germline CDR1 is LNHDA and CDR2 is SQIVND (reference sequence). The CDR3 is made up of 15 amino acids. In DNA, the CDR3 is TGTGCCAGTTCCCTAGGGGGGGGAGACGGAGATACGCAGTATTTT. Protein sequence: CASSLGGGDGDTQYF. The full variable domain, with the rest looked up from reference TRBV19 and TRBJ2-3, is DGGITQSPKYLFRKEGQNVTLSCEQNLNHDAMYWYRQDPGQGLRLIYYSQIVNDFQKGDIAEGYSVSREKKESFPLTVTSAQKNPTAFYLCASSLGGGDGDTQYFGPGTRLTVL.

A word on this clonotype: As the CDR3 is not closed by the conserved phenylalanine or tryptophan, this likely results from a read error. The chain combines TRBV7-2 with TRBJ1-2; TRBD1 is a possible D gene (6 bases). The CDR3 has 15 amino acids. Trimming left V 4 bases short and J 8 bases short, with 20 bases between. Germline CDR1 SGHTA, CDR2 FQGNSA. The CDR3 bases are TGTGCCAGCAGCTCGACCCAAGGGGCAGGGGAAGGCTACACCCTC. Protein product: CASSSTQGAGEGYTL.

This clonotype was recorded many times. The genes are TRBV12-3 or TRBV12-4 and TRBJ1-2, with D uncertain. Trimming removed 2 bases at V and 4 bases at J, with 14 bases between. CDR3 length: 15 residues. The CDR3, as DNA: TGTGCCAGCAGTTTAAAAAGGTGGCAGCCCTATGGCTACACCTTC. This sequence encodes CASSLKRWQPYGYTF.